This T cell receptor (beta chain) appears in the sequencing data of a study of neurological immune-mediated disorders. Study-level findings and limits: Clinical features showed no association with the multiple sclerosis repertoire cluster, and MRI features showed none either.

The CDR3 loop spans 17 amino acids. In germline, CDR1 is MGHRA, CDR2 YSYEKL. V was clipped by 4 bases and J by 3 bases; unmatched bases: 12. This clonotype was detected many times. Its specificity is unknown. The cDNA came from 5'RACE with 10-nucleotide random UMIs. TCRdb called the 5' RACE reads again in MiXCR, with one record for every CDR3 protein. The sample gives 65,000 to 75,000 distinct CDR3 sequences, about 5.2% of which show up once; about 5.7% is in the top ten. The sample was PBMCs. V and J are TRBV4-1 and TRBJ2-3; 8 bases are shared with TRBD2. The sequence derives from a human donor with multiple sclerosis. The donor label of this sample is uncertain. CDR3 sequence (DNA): TGCGCCAGCAGCCTGGGGCTCGCGGGGGGCCCAACAGATACGCAGTATTTT. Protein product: CASSLGLAGGPTDTQYF.